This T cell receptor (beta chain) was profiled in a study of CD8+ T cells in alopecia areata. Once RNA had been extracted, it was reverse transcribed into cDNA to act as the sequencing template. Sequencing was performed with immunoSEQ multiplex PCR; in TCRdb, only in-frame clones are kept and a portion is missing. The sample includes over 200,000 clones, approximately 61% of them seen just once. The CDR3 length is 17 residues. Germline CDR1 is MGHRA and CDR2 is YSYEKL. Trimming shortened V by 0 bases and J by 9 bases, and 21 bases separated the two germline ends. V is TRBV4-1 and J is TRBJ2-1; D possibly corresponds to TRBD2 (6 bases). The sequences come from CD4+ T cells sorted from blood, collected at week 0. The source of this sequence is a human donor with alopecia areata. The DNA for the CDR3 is TGCGCCAGCAGCCAAGAGAAGTCGGGACTGTCCGTCCCTGAGCAGTTCTTC. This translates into CASSQEKSGLSVPEQFF.